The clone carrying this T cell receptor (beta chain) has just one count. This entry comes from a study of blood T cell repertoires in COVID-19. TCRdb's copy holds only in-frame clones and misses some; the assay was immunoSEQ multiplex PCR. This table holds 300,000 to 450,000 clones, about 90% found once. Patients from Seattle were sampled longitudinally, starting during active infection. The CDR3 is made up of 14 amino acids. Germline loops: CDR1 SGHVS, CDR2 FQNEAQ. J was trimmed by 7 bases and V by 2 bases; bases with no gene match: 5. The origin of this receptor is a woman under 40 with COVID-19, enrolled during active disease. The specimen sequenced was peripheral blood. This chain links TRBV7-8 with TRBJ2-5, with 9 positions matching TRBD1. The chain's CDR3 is CASSLISGQGTQYF. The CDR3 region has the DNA TGTGCCAGCAGCTTAATCTCGGGACAGGGGACCCAGTACTTC. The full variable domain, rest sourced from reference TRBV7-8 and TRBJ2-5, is GAGVSQSPRYKVAKRGQDVALRCDPISGHVSLFWYQQALGQGPEFLTYFQNEAQLDKSGLPSDRFFAERPEGSVSTLKIQRTQQEDSAVYLCASSLISGQGTQYFGPGTRLLVL.